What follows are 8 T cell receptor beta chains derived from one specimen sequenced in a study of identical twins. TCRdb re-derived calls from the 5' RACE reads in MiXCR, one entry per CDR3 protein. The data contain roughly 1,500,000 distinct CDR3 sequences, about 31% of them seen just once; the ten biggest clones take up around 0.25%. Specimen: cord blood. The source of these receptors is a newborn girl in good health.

The CDR3 region is CASSPISYQETQYF. The CDR3 DNA sequence: TGTGCCAGCAGCCCTATCTCGTACCAAGAGACCCAGTACTTC. The gene calls are TRBV11-2 and TRBJ2-5; D not certain. CDR1 SGHAT and CDR2 FQNNGV come from the germline V gene. CDR3 length: 14 amino acids. The V end was cut by 5 bases, the J end by 0 bases, with 10 bases between.

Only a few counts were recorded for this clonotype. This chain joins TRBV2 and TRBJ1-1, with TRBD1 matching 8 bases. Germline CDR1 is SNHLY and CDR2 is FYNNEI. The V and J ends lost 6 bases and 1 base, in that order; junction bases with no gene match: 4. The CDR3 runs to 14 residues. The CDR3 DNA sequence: TGTGCCAGCAGAGTTACAGGGGGGAACACTGAAGCTTTCTTT. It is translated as CASRVTGGNTEAFF. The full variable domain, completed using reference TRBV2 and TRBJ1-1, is EPEVTQTPSHQVTQMGQEVILRCVPISNHLYFYWYRQILGQKVEFLVSFYNNEISEKSEIFDDQFSVERPDGSNFTLKIRSTKLEDSAMYFCASRVTGGNTEAFFGQGTRLTVV.

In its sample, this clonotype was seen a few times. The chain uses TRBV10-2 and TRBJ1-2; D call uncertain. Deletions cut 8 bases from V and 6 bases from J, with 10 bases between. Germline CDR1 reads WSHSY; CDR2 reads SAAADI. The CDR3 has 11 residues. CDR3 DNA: TGCGCCAGCGGGGATGACCATGGCTACACCTTC. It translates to CASGDDHGYTF.

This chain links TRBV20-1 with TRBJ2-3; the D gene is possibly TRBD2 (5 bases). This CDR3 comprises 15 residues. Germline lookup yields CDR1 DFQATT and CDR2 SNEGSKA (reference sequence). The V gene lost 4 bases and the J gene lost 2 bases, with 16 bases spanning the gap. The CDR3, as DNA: TGCAGTGCTACAACTAGTTTTGGGCCCACAGATACGCAGTATTTT. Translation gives CSATTSFGPTDTQYF.

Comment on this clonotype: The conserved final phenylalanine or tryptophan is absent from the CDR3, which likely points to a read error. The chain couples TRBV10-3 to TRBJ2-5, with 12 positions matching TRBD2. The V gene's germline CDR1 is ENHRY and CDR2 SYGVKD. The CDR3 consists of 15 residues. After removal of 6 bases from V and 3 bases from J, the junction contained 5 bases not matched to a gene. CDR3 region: CAISLGLAGKETQYV. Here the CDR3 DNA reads TGTGCCATCAGCCTAGGACTAGCGGGAAAAGAGACCCAGTACGTC.

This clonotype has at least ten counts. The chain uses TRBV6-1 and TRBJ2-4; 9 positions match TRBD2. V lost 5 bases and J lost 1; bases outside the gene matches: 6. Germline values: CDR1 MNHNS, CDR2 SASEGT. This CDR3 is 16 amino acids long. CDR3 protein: CASSTLAGAAKNIQYF. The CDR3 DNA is TGTGCCAGCAGTACTTTAGCGGGAGCGGCCAAAAACATTCAGTACTTC.

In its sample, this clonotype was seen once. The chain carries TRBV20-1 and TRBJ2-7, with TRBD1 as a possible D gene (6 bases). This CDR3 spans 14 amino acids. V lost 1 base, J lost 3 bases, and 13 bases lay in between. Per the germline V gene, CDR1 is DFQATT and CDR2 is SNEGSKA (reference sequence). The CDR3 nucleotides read TGCAGTGCTAGAGTGCAGGGGAGACTCTACGAGCAGTACTTC. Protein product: CSARVQGRLYEQYF.

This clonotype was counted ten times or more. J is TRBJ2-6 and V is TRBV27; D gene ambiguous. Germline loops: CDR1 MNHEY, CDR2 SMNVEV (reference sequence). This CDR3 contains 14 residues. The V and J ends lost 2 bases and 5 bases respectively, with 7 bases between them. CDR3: CASSLGARANVLTF. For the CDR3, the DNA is TGTGCCAGCAGTTTAGGAGCTAGGGCCAACGTCCTGACTTTC.